Given below is one T cell receptor (beta chain) in context. No antigen is known for it. This entry comes from a study of blood T cells in healthy people across ages. Overall study results and limits: Donor CMV status, an unknown factor, possibly confounded changes in expanded clonotypes. Long-lived donors carried more naive CD4+ cells and greater diversity than aged donors.

Through a sample-barcoded 5' primer and a J-beta primer mix, a second PCR was run for about 6 to 12 cycles. Carrying 12 random nucleotides, a template-switch adaptor labeled each individual cDNA molecule. In TCRdb, the 5' RACE reads were re-called with MiXCR into one record per CDR3 protein. This sample has about 1.7 million distinct CDR3 sequences; roughly 30% occur once, and the top ten carry about 8%. J was trimmed by 2 bases and V by 3 bases; bases with no gene match: 7. Germline V gene lookup returns CDR1 SEHNR and CDR2 FQNEAQ (reference sequence). The CDR3 contains 17 residues. This receptor was identified in a woman younger than 45 in good health. Sequences were obtained from blood. The chain uses TRBV7-9 and TRBJ2-5; 12 bases line up with TRBD2. The DNA for the CDR3 is TGTGCCAGCAGCTTTACGACTAGCGGGGGCCCACAAGAGACCCAGTACTTC. This encodes CASSFTTSGGPQETQYF.